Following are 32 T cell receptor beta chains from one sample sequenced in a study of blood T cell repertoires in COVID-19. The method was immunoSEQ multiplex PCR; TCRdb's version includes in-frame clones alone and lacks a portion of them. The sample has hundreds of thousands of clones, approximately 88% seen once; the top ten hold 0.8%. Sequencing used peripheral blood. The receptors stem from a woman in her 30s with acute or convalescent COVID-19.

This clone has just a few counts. CDR3 amino acids: CASRRTGVRDEQYF. DNA for the CDR3: TGTGCCAGCAGAAGGACAGGGGTCCGCGACGAGCAGTACTTC. This chain uses TRBV2 with TRBJ2-7; 9 bases align to TRBD1. J gave up 5 bases and V 6 bases, and 8 bases lay outside the gene matches. Germline V gene data show CDR1 as SNHLY and CDR2 as FYNNEI. CDR3 length: 14 residues.

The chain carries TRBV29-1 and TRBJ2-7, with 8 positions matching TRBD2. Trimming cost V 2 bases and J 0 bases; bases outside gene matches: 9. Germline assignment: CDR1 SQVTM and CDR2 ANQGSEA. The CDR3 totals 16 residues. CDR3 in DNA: TGCAGCGTTGAAATGTTAGCGGGATCGGGCTCCTACGAGCAGTACTTC. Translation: CSVEMLAGSGSYEQYF.

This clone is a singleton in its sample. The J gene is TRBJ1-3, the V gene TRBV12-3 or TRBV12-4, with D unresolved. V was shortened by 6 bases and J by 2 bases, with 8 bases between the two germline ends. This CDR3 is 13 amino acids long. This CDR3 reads CASSLRPGNTIYF. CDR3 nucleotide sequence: TGTGCCAGCAGCCTCAGGCCTGGAAACACCATATATTTT.

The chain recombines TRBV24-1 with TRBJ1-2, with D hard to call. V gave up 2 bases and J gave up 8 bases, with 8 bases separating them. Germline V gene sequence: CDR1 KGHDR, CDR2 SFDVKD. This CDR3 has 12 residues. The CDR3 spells CATSDYREGYTF. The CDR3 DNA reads TGTGCCACCAGTGATTACAGAGAAGGCTACACCTTC.

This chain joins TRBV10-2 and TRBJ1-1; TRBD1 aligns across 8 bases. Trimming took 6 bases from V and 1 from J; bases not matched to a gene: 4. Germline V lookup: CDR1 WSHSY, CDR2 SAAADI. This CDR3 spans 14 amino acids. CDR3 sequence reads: CASRAGTGNTEAFF. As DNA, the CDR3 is TGCGCCAGCAGGGCCGGGACAGGGAACACTGAAGCTTTCTTT.

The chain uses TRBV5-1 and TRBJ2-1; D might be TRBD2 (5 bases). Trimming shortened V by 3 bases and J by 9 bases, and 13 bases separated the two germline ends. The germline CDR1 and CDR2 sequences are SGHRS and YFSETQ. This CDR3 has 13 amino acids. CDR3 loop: CASSWRTAGEQFF. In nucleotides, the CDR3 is TGCGCCAGCAGCTGGCGGACTGCTGGTGAGCAGTTCTTC. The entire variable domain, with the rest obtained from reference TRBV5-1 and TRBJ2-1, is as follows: KAGVTQTPRYLIKTRGQQVTLSCSPISGHRSVSWYQQTPGQGLQFLFEYFSETQRNKGNFPGRFSGRQFSNSRSEMNVSTLELGDSALYLCASSWRTAGEQFFGPGTRLTVL.

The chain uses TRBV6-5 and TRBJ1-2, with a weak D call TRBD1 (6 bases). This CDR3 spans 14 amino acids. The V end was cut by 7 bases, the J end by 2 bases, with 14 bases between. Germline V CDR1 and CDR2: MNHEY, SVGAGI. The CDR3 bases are TGTGCCAGCACCCAGGGGTTTCGCAACTATGGCTACACCTTC. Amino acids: CASTQGFRNYGYTF.

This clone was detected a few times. This chain's CDR3 is CASSPGQGAGYTF. The CDR3 nucleotides read TGTGCCAGCAGCCCCGGACAGGGGGCTGGCTACACCTTC. The chain has TRBV11-3 and TRBJ1-2; TRBD1 agrees at 11 bases. CDR3 length: 13 residues. Unmatched junction bases numbered 3, after V lost 5 bases and J lost 7 bases. The V gene's germline CDR1 is SGHNT and CDR2 YENEEA.

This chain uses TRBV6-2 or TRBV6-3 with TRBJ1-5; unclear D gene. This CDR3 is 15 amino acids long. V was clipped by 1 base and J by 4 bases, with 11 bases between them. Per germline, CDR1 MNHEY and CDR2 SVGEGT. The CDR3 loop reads CASSYFDYGNQPQHF. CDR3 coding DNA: TGTGCCAGCAGTTACTTTGACTACGGGAATCAGCCCCAGCATTTT.

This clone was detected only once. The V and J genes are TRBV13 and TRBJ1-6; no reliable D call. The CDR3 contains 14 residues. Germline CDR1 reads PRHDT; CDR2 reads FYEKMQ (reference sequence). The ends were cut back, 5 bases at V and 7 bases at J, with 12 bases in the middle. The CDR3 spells CASSASPGNSPLHF. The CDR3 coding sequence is TGTGCCAGCAGCGCCTCCCCCGGGAATTCACCCCTCCACTTT.

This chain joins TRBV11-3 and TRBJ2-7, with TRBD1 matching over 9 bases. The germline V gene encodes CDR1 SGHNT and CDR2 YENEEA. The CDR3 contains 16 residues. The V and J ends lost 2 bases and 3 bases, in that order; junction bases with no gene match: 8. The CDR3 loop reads CASSLSQGAIHYEQYF. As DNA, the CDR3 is TGTGCCAGCAGCTTATCACAGGGGGCGATTCACTACGAGCAGTACTTC.

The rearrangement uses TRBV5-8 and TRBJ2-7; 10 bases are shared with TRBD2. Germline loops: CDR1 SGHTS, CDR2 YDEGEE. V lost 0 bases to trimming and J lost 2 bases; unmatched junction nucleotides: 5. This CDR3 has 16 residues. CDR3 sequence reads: CASSLASGSSAYEQYF. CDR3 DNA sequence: TGTGCCAGCAGCTTGGCTAGCGGGAGTAGCGCCTACGAGCAGTACTTC. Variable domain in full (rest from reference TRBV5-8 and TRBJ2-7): EAGVTQSPTHLIKTRGQQATLRCSPISGHTSVYWYQQALGLGLQFLLWYDEGEERNRGNFPPRFSGRQFPNYSSELNVNALELEDSALYLCASSLASGSSAYEQYFGPGTRLTVT.

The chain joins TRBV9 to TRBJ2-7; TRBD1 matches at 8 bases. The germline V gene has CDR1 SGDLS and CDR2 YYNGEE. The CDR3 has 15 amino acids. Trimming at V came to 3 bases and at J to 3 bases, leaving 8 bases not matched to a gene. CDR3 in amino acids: CASSASGTGVYEQYF. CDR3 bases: TGTGCCAGCAGCGCCAGTGGGACAGGAGTCTACGAGCAGTACTTC.

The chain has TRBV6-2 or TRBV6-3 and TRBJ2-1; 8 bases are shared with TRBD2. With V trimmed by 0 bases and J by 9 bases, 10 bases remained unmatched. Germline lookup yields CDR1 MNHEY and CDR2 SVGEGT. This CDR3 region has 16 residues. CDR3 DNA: TGTGCCAGCAGTTACTCGACGGGCGGGAGGTGGGGTGAGCAGTTCTTC. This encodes CASSYSTGGRWGEQFF.

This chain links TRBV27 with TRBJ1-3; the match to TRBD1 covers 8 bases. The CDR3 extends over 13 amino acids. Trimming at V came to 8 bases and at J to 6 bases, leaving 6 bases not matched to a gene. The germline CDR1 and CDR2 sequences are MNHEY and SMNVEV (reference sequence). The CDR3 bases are TGTGCCAGCGCTCGTCAGGGGGCAAACACCATATATTTT. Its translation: CASARQGANTIYF.

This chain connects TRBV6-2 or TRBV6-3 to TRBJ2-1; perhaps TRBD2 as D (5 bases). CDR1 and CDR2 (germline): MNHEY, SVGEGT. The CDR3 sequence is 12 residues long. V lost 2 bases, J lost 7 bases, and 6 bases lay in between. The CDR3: CASSYRENEQFF. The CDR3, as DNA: TGTGCCAGCAGTTACAGGGAGAATGAGCAGTTCTTC.

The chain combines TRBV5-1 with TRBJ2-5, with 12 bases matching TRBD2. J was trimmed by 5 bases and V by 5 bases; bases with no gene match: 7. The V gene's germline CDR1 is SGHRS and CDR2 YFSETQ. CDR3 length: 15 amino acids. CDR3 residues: CASSMTSGRGETQYF. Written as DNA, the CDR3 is TGCGCCAGCAGTATGACTAGCGGGAGAGGGGAGACCCAGTACTTC.

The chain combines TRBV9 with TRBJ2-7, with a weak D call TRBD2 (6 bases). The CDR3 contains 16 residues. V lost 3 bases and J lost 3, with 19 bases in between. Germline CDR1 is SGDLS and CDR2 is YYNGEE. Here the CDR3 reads CASSALPGLEVYEQYF. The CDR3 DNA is TGTGCCAGCAGCGCACTTCCGGGACTCGAAGTCTACGAGCAGTACTTC.

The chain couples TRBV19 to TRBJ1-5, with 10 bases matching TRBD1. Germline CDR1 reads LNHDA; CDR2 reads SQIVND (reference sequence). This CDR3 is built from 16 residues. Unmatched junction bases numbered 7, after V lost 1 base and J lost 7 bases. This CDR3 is CASSIVDRGRWQPQHF. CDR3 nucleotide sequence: TGTGCCAGTAGTATAGTTGACAGGGGGCGTTGGCAGCCCCAGCATTTT.

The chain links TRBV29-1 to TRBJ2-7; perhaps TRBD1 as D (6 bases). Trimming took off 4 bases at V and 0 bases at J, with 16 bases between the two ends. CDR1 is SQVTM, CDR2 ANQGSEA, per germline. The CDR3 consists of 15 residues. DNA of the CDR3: TGCAGCGTTGCGGCCGGGACAACGAGCTCCTACGAGCAGTACTTC. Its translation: CSVAAGTTSSYEQYF.

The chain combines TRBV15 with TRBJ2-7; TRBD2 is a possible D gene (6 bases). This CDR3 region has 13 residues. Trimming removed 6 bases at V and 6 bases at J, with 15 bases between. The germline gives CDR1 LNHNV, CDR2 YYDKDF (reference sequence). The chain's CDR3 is CATSHRRDSEQYF. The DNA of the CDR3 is TGTGCCACCAGTCATCGCAGGGACTCCGAGCAGTACTTC. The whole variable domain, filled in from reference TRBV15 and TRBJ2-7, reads DAMVIQNPRYQVTQFGKPVTLSCSQTLNHNVMYWYQQKSSQAPKLLFHYYDKDFNNEADTPDNFQSRRPNTSFCFLDIRSPGLGDTAMYLCATSHRRDSEQYFGPGTRLTVT.

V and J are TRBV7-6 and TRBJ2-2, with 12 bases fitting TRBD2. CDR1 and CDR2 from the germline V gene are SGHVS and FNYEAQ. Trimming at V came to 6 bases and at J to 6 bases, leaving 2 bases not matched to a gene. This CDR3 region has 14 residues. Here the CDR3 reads CASRTSGSSGELFF. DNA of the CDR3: TGTGCCAGCAGGACTAGCGGGAGCTCCGGGGAGCTGTTTTTT.

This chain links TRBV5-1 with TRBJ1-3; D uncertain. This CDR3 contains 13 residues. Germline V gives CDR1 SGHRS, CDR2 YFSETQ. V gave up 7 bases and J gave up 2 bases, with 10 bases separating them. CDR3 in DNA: TGCGCCAGCCAACTCCTTCCTGGAAACACCATATATTTT. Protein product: CASQLLPGNTIYF.

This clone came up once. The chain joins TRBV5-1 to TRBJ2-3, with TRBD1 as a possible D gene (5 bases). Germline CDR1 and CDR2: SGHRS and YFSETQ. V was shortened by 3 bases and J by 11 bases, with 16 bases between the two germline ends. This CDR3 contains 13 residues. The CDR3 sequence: CASSYEGVLEQYF. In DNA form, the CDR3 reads TGCGCCAGCAGCTACGAAGGGGTCTTAGAGCAGTATTTT.

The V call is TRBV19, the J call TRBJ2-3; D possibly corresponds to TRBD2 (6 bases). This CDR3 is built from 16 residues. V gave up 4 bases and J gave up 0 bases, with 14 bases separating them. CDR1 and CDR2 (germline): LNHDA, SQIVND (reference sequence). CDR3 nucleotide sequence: TGTGCCAGTAGTAGTTATCTAGCGCCTAGCACAGATACGCAGTATTTT. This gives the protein CASSSYLAPSTDTQYF.

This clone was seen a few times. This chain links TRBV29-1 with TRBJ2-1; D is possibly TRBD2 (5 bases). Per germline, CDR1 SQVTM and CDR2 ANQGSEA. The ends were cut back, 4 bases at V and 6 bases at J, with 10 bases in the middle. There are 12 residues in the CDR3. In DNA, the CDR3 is TGCAGCGTTGGCTATCGGGGCAATGAGCAGTTCTTC. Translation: CSVGYRGNEQFF.

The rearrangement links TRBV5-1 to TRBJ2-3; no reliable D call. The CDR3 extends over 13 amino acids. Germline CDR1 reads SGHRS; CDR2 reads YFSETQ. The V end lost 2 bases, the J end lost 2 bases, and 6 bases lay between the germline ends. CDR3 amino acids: CASSLRVTDTQYF. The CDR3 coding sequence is TGCGCCAGCAGCTTACGGGTCACAGATACGCAGTATTTT.

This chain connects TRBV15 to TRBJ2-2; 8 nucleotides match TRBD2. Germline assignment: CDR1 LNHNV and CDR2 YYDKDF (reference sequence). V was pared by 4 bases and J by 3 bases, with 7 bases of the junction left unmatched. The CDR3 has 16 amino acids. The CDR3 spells CATSKFVLADTGELFF. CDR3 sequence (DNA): TGTGCCACCAGCAAGTTCGTACTAGCGGACACCGGGGAGCTGTTTTTT.

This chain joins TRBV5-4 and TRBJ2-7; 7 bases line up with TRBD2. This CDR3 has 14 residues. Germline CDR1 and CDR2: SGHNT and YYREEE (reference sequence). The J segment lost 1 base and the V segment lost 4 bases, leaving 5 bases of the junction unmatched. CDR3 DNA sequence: TGTGCCAGCAGCATCGGTAGCGGGTCCTACGAGCAGTACTTC. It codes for CASSIGSGSYEQYF.

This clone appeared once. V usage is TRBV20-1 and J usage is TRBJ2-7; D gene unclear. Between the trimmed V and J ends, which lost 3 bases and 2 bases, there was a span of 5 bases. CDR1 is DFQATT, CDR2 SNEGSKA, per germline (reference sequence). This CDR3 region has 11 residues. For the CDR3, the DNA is TGCAGTGCTAGTGGAGCCTACGAGCAGTACTTC. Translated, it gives CSASGAYEQYF.

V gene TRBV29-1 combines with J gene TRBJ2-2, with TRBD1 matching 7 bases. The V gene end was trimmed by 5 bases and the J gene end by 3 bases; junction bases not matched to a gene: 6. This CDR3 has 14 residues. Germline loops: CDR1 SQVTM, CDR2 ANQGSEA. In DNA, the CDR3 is TGCAGCGTTAGAGCAGGGGGTGACACCGGGGAGCTGTTTTTT. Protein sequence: CSVRAGGDTGELFF.

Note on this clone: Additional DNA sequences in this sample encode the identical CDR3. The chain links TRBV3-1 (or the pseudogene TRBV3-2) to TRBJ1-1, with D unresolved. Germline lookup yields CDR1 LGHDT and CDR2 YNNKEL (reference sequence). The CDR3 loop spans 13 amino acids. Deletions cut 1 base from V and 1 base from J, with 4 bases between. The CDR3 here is CASSQAGNTEAFF. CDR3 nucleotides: TGTGCCAGCAGCCAAGCAGGGAACACTGAAGCTTTCTTT.